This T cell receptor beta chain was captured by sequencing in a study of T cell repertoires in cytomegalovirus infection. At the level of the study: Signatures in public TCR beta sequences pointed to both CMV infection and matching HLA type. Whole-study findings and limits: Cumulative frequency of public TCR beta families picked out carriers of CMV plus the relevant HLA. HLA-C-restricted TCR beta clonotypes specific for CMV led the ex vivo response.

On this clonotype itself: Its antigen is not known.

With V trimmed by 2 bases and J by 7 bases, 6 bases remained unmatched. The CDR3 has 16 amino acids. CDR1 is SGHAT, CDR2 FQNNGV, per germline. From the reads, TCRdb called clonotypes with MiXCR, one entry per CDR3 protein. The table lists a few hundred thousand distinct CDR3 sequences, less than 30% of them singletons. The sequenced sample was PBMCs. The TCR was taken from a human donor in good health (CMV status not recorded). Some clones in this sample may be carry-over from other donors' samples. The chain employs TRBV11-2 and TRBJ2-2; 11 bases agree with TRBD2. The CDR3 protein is CASSLKTSGTYGELFF. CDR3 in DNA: TGTGCCAGCAGCTTAAAGACTAGCGGGACGTACGGGGAGCTGTTTTTT.